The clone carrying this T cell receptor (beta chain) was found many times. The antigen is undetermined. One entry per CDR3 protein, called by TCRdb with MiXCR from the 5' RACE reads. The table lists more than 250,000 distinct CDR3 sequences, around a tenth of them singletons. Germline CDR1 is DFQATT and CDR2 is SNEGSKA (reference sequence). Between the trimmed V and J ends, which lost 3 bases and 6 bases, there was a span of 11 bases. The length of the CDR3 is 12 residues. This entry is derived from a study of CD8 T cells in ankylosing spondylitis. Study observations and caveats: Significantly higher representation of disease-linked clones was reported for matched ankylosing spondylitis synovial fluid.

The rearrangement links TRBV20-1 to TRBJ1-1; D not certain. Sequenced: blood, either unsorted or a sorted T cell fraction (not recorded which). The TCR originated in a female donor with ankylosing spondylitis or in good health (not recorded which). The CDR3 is CSARSLGAEAFF. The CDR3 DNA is TGCAGTGCTAGGTCGCTGGGTGCTGAAGCTTTCTTT.